Presented here are 22 T cell receptor beta chains from one specimen sequenced in a study of blood T cell repertoires in COVID-19. Measured with immunoSEQ multiplex PCR; TCRdb has only the in-frame clones, and not every one. The sample contains 55,000 to 70,000 clones, around 86% of which appear only once. Material for sequencing was peripheral blood. The receptors originated from a woman older than 75 with acute or convalescent COVID-19.

The genes are TRBV6-6 and TRBJ2-7; TRBD2 agrees at 10 bases. Trimming cost V 6 bases and J 0 bases; bases outside gene matches: 2. Looked up from germline, CDR1 is MNHNY and CDR2 is SVGAGI (reference sequence). The CDR3 has 14 amino acids. The CDR3 region is CASRTSGNSYEQYF. DNA of the CDR3: TGTGCCAGCAGAACTAGCGGGAACTCCTACGAGCAGTACTTC.

The chain links TRBV9 to TRBJ1-6, with D tentatively TRBD1 (5 bases). CDR1 and CDR2 (germline): SGDLS, YYNGEE. V was pared by 0 bases and J by 0 bases, with 7 bases between. This CDR3 region has 16 residues. The CDR3: CASSVEGDSYNSPLHF. In DNA, the CDR3 is TGTGCCAGCAGCGTAGAAGGGGACTCCTATAATTCACCCCTCCACTTT. Combining the CDR3 with reference TRBV9 and TRBJ1-6 gives the whole variable domain DSGVTQTPKHLITATGQRVTLRCSPRSGDLSVYWYQQSLDQGLQFLIQYYNGEERAKGNILERFSAQQFPDLHSELNLSSLELGDSALYFCASSVEGDSYNSPLHFGNGTRLTVT.

The DNA of the CDR3 is TGTGCCAGCAGCCCAGGGGCGAACACTGAAGCTTTCTTT. It specifies CASSPGANTEAFF. This chain links TRBV7-3 with TRBJ1-1, with D possibly TRBD1 on 6 matching bases. Germline V CDR1 and CDR2: SGHTA, FQGTGA. The CDR3 totals 13 residues. Trimming stripped 5 bases from V and 1 base from J, with 8 bases between.

The chain couples TRBV18 to TRBJ1-1, with 7 bases lining up with TRBD1. There are 15 residues in the CDR3. Germline CDR1 reads KGHSH; CDR2 reads LQKENI. The V segment lost 3 bases and the J segment 0 bases; nucleotides outside the gene matches: 4. The CDR3 sequence is CASSPGQAMNTEAFF. CDR3 nucleotides: TGTGCCAGCTCACCCGGACAGGCTATGAACACTGAAGCTTTCTTT.

CDR3 residues: CASSYTSTSYEQYF. CDR3 bases: TGTGCCAGCAGCTATACTAGTACCTCCTACGAGCAGTACTTC. The rearrangement joins TRBV11-2 to TRBJ2-7, with D possibly being TRBD2 (5 bases). V gave up 4 bases and J gave up 0 bases, with 10 bases separating them. Germline lookup yields CDR1 SGHAT and CDR2 FQNNGV. The CDR3 has 14 residues.

The chain combines TRBV7-9 with TRBJ2-7; D is possibly TRBD1 (6 bases). Trimming pared 4 bases from V and 2 bases from J, leaving 12 bases between. Germline V gene lookup returns CDR1 SEHNR and CDR2 FQNEAQ (reference sequence). The CDR3 has 14 residues. The CDR3 bases are TGTGCCAGCAGCTCCGACAGGACGACCTACGAGCAGTACTTC. It codes for CASSSDRTTYEQYF.

This clone is classed as medium-sized. The chain joins TRBV5-1 to TRBJ2-7, with 8 bases lining up with TRBD1. The J segment lost 6 bases and the V segment lost 1 base, leaving 9 bases of the junction unmatched. This CDR3 has 15 amino acids. Germline CDR1 is SGHRS and CDR2 is YFSETQ. DNA for the CDR3: TGCGCCAGCAGCTTGTTTGAGACAGGGGTTCGCGAGCAGTACTTC. It codes for CASSLFETGVREQYF.

Only one count was recorded for this clone. This rearrangement joins TRBV28 to TRBJ2-1; D not resolved. Trimming cost V 1 base and J 12 bases, with 7 bases left between them. The CDR3 loop spans 11 amino acids. Germline V gives CDR1 MDHEN, CDR2 SYDVKM. Here the CDR3 DNA reads TGTGCCAGCAGTTTATCGGGTGGGCAGTTCTTC. Encoded protein: CASSLSGGQFF. Full variable domain (outside the CDR3, taken from reference TRBV28 and TRBJ2-1): DVKVTQSSRYLVKRTGEKVFLECVQDMDHENMFWYRQDPGLGLRLIYFSYDVKMKEKGDIPEGYSVSREKKERFSLILESASTNQTSMYLCASSLSGGQFFGPGTRLTVL.

This sequence joins TRBV5-1 and TRBJ2-4; D may be TRBD2 (6 bases). The CDR3 length is 18 residues. Germline values: CDR1 SGHRS, CDR2 YFSETQ. V lost 1 base, J lost 0 bases, and 17 bases lay in between. CDR3 sequence: CASSLSQGGGIAKNIQYF. Written as DNA, the CDR3 is TGCGCCAGCAGCTTGAGTCAGGGAGGAGGTATAGCCAAAAACATTCAGTACTTC.

J is TRBJ1-1 and V is TRBV6-5; D gene ambiguous. V lost 5 bases, J lost 5 bases, and 12 bases lay in between. The germline V gene has CDR1 MNHEY and CDR2 SVGAGI. The CDR3 is 13 residues long. CDR3 protein: CASSPLRETEAFF. The CDR3 DNA is TGTGCCAGCAGTCCACTGAGGGAGACTGAAGCTTTCTTT.

The chain employs TRBV6-5 and TRBJ1-3; no clear D. Germline-derived CDR1 and CDR2 are MNHEY and SVGAGI. Trimming cost V 6 bases and J 2 bases, with 11 bases left between them. The CDR3 loop spans 14 amino acids. CDR3 sequence reads: CASRSRNAGNTIYF. The DNA for the CDR3 is TGTGCCAGCAGGAGCAGGAATGCTGGAAACACCATATATTTT.

The chain combines TRBV11-2 with TRBJ1-1; D is possibly TRBD1 (6 bases). CDR1 is SGHAT, CDR2 FQNNGV, per germline. The CDR3 is 13 amino acids. Trimming pared 5 bases from V and 5 bases from J, leaving 12 bases between. As DNA, the CDR3 is TGTGCCAGCAGCGATGACAGGCGAACTGAAGCTTTCTTT. Encoded protein: CASSDDRRTEAFF.

The rearrangement uses TRBV9 and TRBJ2-1; TRBD1 aligns across 7 bases. Germline V gene sequence: CDR1 SGDLS, CDR2 YYNGEE. The CDR3 is 13 residues long. The V segment lost 3 bases and the J segment 4 bases; nucleotides outside the gene matches: 1. The CDR3 DNA is TGTGCCAGCAGCGGGGACAGTTACAATGAGCAGTTCTTC. It codes for CASSGDSYNEQFF.

This chain joins TRBV30 and TRBJ2-1; TRBD2 agrees at 8 bases. This CDR3 has 14 amino acids. CDR1 GTSNPN and CDR2 SVGIG come from the germline V gene (reference sequence). J was trimmed by 4 bases and V by 0 bases; bases with no gene match: 2. The CDR3 nucleotides read TGTGCCTGGAGTGTACCGGGGGGGTACAATGAGCAGTTCTTC. The encoded protein is CAWSVPGGYNEQFF.

Turning to this clone: The same CDR3 also results from other DNA sequences found in this sample. CDR3 residues: CSARADNEQFF. The CDR3 region has the DNA TGCAGTGCTAGAGCGGACAATGAGCAGTTCTTC. The V gene is TRBV20-1, the J gene TRBJ2-1; D remains ambiguous. The CDR3 consists of 11 residues. V lost 1 base, J lost 5 bases, and 3 bases lay in between. Germline-derived CDR1 and CDR2 are DFQATT and SNEGSKA (reference sequence).

J is TRBJ1-4 and V is TRBV6-1, with D possibly matching TRBD1 (5 bases). Trimming left V 2 bases short and J 6 bases short, with 16 bases between. Looked up from germline, CDR1 is MNHNS and CDR2 is SASEGT. The CDR3 covers 16 residues. The CDR3 nucleotides read TGTGCCAGCAGTGAACCAGGGCGGGGTAATTATGAAAAACTGTTTTTT. Encoded protein: CASSEPGRGNYEKLFF.

This clone has only a few counts. The J gene is TRBJ2-3, the V gene TRBV28; TRBD1 matches 8 bases. CDR1 is MDHEN and CDR2 is SYDVKM in the germline V gene. J was trimmed by 2 bases and V by 5 bases; bases with no gene match: 9. The CDR3 extends over 16 amino acids. The CDR3 region is CASSDHRGEDTDTQYF. The CDR3 nucleotides read TGTGCCAGCAGTGACCACAGGGGGGAGGACACAGATACGCAGTATTTT.

This rearrangement joins TRBV6-5 to TRBJ1-2, with a tentative D call TRBD1 (5 bases). The CDR3 covers 15 residues. The V end was cut by 0 bases, the J end by 7 bases, with 15 bases between. The germline CDR1 and CDR2 sequences are MNHEY and SVGAGI. In nucleotides, the CDR3 is TGTGCCAGCAGTTACTCGATGGGGCAAACGGGTGGCTACACCTTC. Translation gives CASSYSMGQTGGYTF.

The V gene is TRBV7-2, the J gene TRBJ2-1, with TRBD2 matching 10 bases. Germline assignment: CDR1 SGHTA and CDR2 FQGNSA. The CDR3 sequence is 15 residues long. V lost 5 bases and J lost 10; bases outside the gene matches: 11. DNA for the CDR3: TGTGCCAGCAGCCTGGGACTAGCGAAACCCAAGGAGCAGTTCTTC. It yields the protein CASSLGLAKPKEQFF.

This clone has just a few counts. This sequence joins TRBV11-2 and TRBJ1-1, with a possible D match to TRBD1 (6 bases). Germline values: CDR1 SGHAT, CDR2 FQNNGV. Trimming pared 3 bases from V and 5 bases from J, leaving 16 bases between. This CDR3 spans 15 amino acids. The CDR3 DNA sequence: TGTGCCAGCAGCTTTTCATTTGACAGGCGGACTGAAGCTTTCTTT. This gives the protein CASSFSFDRRTEAFF.

This chain links TRBV28 with TRBJ2-7, with unresolved D. The ends were cut back, 5 bases at V and 2 bases at J, with 4 bases in the middle. The CDR3 loop spans 11 amino acids. The germline V gene has CDR1 MDHEN and CDR2 SYDVKM. The CDR3 region has the DNA TGTGCCAGCAGTCTAACCTACGAGCAGTACTTC. Translating it yields CASSLTYEQYF.

The rearrangement uses TRBV27 and TRBJ1-4; 8 bases are a match to TRBD1. The ends lost 5 bases at V and 8 bases at J; junction bases unmatched: 7. Per the germline V gene, CDR1 is MNHEY and CDR2 is SMNVEV (reference sequence). The CDR3 is 14 amino acids. CDR3 sequence reads: CASSPHRQGEKLFF. The CDR3 bases are TGTGCCAGCAGTCCCCACAGACAGGGGGAAAAACTGTTTTTT.